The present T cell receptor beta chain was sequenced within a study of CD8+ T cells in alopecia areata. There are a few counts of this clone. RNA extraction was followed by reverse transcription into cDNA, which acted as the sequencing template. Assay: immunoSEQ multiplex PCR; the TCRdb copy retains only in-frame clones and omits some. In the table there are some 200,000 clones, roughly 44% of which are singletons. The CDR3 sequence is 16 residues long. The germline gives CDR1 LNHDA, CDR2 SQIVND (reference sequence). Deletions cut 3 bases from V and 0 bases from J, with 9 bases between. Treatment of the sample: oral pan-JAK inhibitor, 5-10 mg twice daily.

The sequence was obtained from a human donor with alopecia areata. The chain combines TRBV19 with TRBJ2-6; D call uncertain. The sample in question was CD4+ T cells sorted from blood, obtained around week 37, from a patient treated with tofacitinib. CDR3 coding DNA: TGTGCCAGTAGTATTTCGGTTATCTCTGGGGCCAACGTCCTGACTTTC. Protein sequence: CASSISVISGANVLTF.